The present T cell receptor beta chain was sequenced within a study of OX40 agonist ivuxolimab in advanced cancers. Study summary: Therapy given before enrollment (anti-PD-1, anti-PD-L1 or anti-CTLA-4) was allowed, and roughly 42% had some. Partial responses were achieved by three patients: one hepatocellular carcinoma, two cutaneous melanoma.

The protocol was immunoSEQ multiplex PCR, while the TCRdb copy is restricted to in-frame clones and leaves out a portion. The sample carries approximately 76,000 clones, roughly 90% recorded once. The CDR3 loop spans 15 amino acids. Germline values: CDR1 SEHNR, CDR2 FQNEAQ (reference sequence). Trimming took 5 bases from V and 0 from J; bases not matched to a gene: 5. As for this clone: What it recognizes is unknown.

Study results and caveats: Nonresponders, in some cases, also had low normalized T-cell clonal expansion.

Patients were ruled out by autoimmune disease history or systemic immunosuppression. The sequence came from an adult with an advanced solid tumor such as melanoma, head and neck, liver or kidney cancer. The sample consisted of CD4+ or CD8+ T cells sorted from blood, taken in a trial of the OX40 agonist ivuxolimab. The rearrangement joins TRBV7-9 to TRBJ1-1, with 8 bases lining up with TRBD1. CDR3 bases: TGTGCCAGCAGCCCAAGGGACAGGTTGAACACTGAAGCTTTCTTT. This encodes CASSPRDRLNTEAFF.